Below, one TCR beta chain is given with its context. Enrollees, about 18 to 89 years old, lived in about two dozen US areas. The CDR3 consists of 15 residues. Germline V lookup: CDR1 LNHDA, CDR2 SQIVND (reference sequence). V was pared by 9 bases and J by 3 bases, with 8 bases of the junction left unmatched. Using immunoSEQ multiplex PCR, the repertoire was profiled, and TCRdb retains in-frame clones only, with some absent. In the table there are approximately 220,000 clones, around 89% of which are singletons. This entry comes from a study of blood T cell repertoires in COVID-19. The chain combines TRBV19 with TRBJ2-1; 10 bases match TRBD2. The receptor comes from a woman aged 18-29 years in a cohort exposed to, infected with or recovered from COVID-19 (not recorded which). Sequences were obtained from PBMCs or T cells enriched from blood (not recorded which). CDR3 in amino acids: CASRSGTSDYNEQFF. The DNA of the CDR3 is TGTGCCAGCCGTTCCGGGACTAGCGACTACAATGAGCAGTTCTTC.